One and the same sample provided the 23 T cell receptor beta chains below, sequenced in a study of monozygotic twins with inflammatory bowel disease (dated by TCRdb to between 2017 and 2020). Receptor amplification or capture employed 5' RACE. Sequenced using an Illumina HiSeq 2500. TCRdb reprocessed the reads and assigns one entry to each CDR3 protein sequence, leaving out DNA. The data table for this sample lists around 400,000 distinct CDR3 sequences. Of the sample, more than 2% is held by the ten largest clones. The sample consisted of blood. All receptors come from a human donor with ulcerative colitis or Crohn's disease, or a healthy co-twin of an affected twin (not recorded which).

This chain connects TRBV6-1 to TRBJ2-7; the D call of TRBD1 rests on TCRdb alone, since no DNA is present to check it. CDR1 and CDR2 from the germline V gene are MNHNS and SASEGT. The CDR3 is 15 residues long. The CDR3: CASSNRDRGPYEQYF.

The J gene is TRBJ2-7, the V gene TRBV3-1; TCRdb's assignment of TRBD1 cannot be checked, as there is no DNA. Germline CDR1 is LGHDT and CDR2 is YNNKEL (reference sequence). The CDR3 is made up of 16 amino acids. The CDR3 region is CASSQDKGTGGAVQYF.

CDR3 loop: CASSRRLDSYNEQFF. The gene calls are TRBV18 and TRBJ2-1. Looked up from germline, CDR1 is KGHSH and CDR2 is LQKENI. This CDR3 has 15 residues.

The chain is built from TRBV10-3 and TRBJ2-3; TCRdb proposes TRBD2, but this gene call is untestable without DNA. The CDR3 contains 15 residues. CDR1 and CDR2 from the germline V gene are ENHRY and SYGVKD. The CDR3 here is CAISGLAGGPDTQYF.

V is TRBV5-1 and J is TRBJ1-6; checking the TCRdb D call of TRBD1 is not possible without DNA. The CDR3 runs to 14 residues. CDR1 and CDR2 (germline): SGHRS, YFSETQ. CDR3 region: CASSQGGEGSPLHF.

J is TRBJ1-4 and V is TRBV7-2; TCRdb calls TRBD1, which cannot be checked without DNA. The CDR3 length is 16 residues. Per germline, CDR1 SGHTA and CDR2 FQGNSA. CDR3 protein: CASSLGQGATNEKLFF.

V gene TRBV7-9 combines with J gene TRBJ1-1; TCRdb's D call, TRBD1, is unchecked because there is no DNA. Germline V gene data show CDR1 as SEHNR and CDR2 as FQNEAQ (reference sequence). The CDR3 spans 17 residues. The CDR3 sequence is CASSQPWGALPNTEAFF.

The J gene is TRBJ2-1, the V gene TRBV14. The CDR3 extends over 11 amino acids. CDR1 is SGHDN and CDR2 is FVKESK in the germline V gene. CDR3: CASSQSLFEIF.

V and J are TRBV20-1 and TRBJ1-4. Germline CDR1 reads DFQATT; CDR2 reads SNEGSKA (reference sequence). CDR3 length equals 11 residues. The CDR3: CSVSQTEKLFF.

The V gene is TRBV7-6, the J gene TRBJ1-6. The CDR3 has 14 residues. Germline V gene lookup returns CDR1 SGHVS and CDR2 FNYEAQ. This chain's CDR3 is CASSSRPYNSPLHF.

V usage is TRBV25-1 and J usage is TRBJ2-5. The CDR3 runs 13 residues. Germline-derived CDR1 and CDR2 are MGHDK and SYGVNS. The CDR3 protein is CATKIGNQETQYF.

The chain recombines TRBV11-2 with TRBJ2-7; there is no DNA to check the TCRdb D call of TRBD2. Germline V gene lookup returns CDR1 SGHAT and CDR2 FQNNGV. The CDR3 is 14 residues long. The CDR3: CASSLDSRGYEQYF.

The chain employs TRBV5-1 and TRBJ2-6. The V gene's germline CDR1 is SGHRS and CDR2 YFSETQ. This CDR3 contains 14 residues. The CDR3 here is CASSLPSGANVLTF.

The chain recombines TRBV5-6 with TRBJ2-7. Looked up from germline, CDR1 is SGHDT and CDR2 is YYEEEE. The CDR3 is 13 residues long. This chain's CDR3 is CASSLEGPDEQYF.

The chain recombines TRBV29-1 with TRBJ2-5; TCRdb's D gene call, TRBD1, goes unchecked for lack of DNA. Per the germline V gene, CDR1 is SQVTM and CDR2 is ANQGSEA. The CDR3 sequence is 14 residues long. The CDR3 reads CSVDTRVKGETQYF.

The CDR3 loop is CASSWTGVLGNTIYF. The chain links TRBV7-9 to TRBJ1-3; no DNA is available, so the TRBD1 call from TCRdb remains unchecked. The CDR3 spans 15 residues. Per the germline V gene, CDR1 is SEHNR and CDR2 is FQNEAQ (reference sequence).

This chain uses TRBV7-3 with TRBJ2-5; TCRdb returns TRBD2, unconfirmable since there is no DNA. In germline, CDR1 is SGHTA, CDR2 FQGTGA. This CDR3 is 14 amino acids long. This CDR3 reads CASSSQAGASVKYF.

This chain joins TRBV6-1 and TRBJ2-7. Germline values: CDR1 MNHNS, CDR2 SASEGT. CDR3 length: 14 amino acids. The CDR3 is CASSRHLGPDEQYF.

This rearrangement joins TRBV18 to TRBJ1-1; TCRdb gives TRBD1 as the D gene, but with no DNA this cannot be confirmed. The CDR3 length is 16 residues. The germline V gene has CDR1 KGHSH and CDR2 LQKENI. The chain's CDR3 is CASSPRGTGINTEAFF.

The gene calls are TRBV9 and TRBJ2-3; TCRdb names TRBD1, which stays unverified in the absence of DNA. This CDR3 has 13 residues. Germline V lookup: CDR1 SGDLS, CDR2 YYNGEE. The CDR3 region is CASSGGTGSTQYF.

This chain connects TRBV11-1 to TRBJ2-3. Germline values: CDR1 SGHAT, CDR2 FQDESV (reference sequence). CDR3 size: 15 residues. Here the CDR3 reads CASSTSGSGTDTQYF.

The V call is TRBV15, the J call TRBJ1-5; TCRdb's D call, TRBD1, is unchecked because there is no DNA. CDR3 length equals 15 residues. Germline CDR1 and CDR2: LNHNV and YYDKDF (reference sequence). CDR3: CATSRDRGSNQPQHF.

The chain uses TRBV11-1 and TRBJ2-1; TCRdb's D call of TRBD2 is untestable without DNA. CDR1 and CDR2 (germline): SGHAT, FQDESV (reference sequence). The CDR3 runs to 18 residues. CDR3 in amino acids: CASSLAIGAQGSYNEQFF.